Listed below are T cell receptor beta chains from one sample, sequenced in a study of cytomegalovirus exposure and HLA in healthy donors. Assay used: immunoSEQ multiplex PCR; TCRdb lists only in-frame clones, some missing. This table holds about 160,000 clones, roughly 79% found once. The sequenced material came from PBMCs. Every receptor here comes from a man aged 40-49 years in good health and CMV-seronegative. Both conserved end residues are part of each CDR3. D genes are given only for firm matches. Expanded clones are given a class, and other clones once, few, many or no size at all.

j_gene | v_gene | d_gene | abundance | CDR3aa | CDR3nt
TRBJ2-3 | TRBV28 | TRBD2 | NA | CASSYWGLAGTTSTDTQYF | TGTGCCAGCAGTTACTGGGGACTAGCGGGGACCACTAGCACAGATACGCAGTATTTT
TRBJ1-1 | TRBV11-2 | NA | NA | CASSSLVGGTEAFF | TGTGCCAGCAGCTCTTTGGTCGGGGGCACTGAAGCTTTCTTT
TRBJ2-5 | TRBV7-3 | NA | NA | CASSLSSQETQYF | TGTGCCAGCAGCTTAAGCAGCCAAGAGACCCAGTACTTC
TRBJ2-2 | TRBV7-9 | TRBD1 | NA | CASSFFPTGPNTGELFF | TGTGCCAGCAGCTTCTTCCCGACAGGGCCGAACACCGGGGAGCTGTTTTTT
TRBJ2-5 | TRBV7-9 | NA | NA | CASSSPGLTTQYF | TGTGCCAGCAGCTCCCCCGGACTAACGACCCAGTACTTC
TRBJ1-2 | TRBV9 | NA | NA | CASSVGERALNYGYTF | TGTGCCAGCAGCGTAGGGGAGAGGGCCCTTAACTATGGCTACACCTTC
TRBJ2-1 | TRBV19 | TRBD2 | NA | CASNSAPSGYNEQFF | TGTGCCAGTAACTCGGCGCCTAGCGGATACAATGAGCAGTTCTTC
TRBJ2-7 | TRBV29-1 | NA | NA | CSVEQGGYEQYF | TGCAGCGTTGAACAGGGTGGGTACGAGCAGTACTTC
TRBJ1-1 | TRBV5-1 | NA | NA | CASSMGQGMGRETEAFF | TGCGCCAGCAGCATGGGGCAGGGGATGGGAAGGGAAACTGAAGCTTTCTTT
TRBJ1-4 | TRBV18 | TRBD1 | NA | CASSPSKTGTNEKLFF | TGTGCCAGCTCACCATCCAAGACAGGGACTAATGAAAAACTGTTTTTT
TRBJ2-7 | TRBV14 | NA | NA | CASSASGVGHEQYF | TGTGCCAGCAGCGCCTCGGGAGTCGGCCACGAGCAGTACTTC
TRBJ2-1 | TRBV15 | TRBD2 | NA | CATSRGGQRELDNEQFF | TGTGCCACCAGCAGAGGTGGCCAGCGGGAGCTCGACAATGAGCAGTTCTTC
TRBJ2-3 | TRBV7-2 | TRBD2 | few | CASSLRGLEGDTQYF | TGTGCCAGCAGCCTGAGGGGACTAGAAGGAGATACGCAGTATTTT
TRBJ2-3 | TRBV7-9 | TRBD2 | NA | CASSLSSGSADTQYF | TGTGCCAGCAGCTTGTCTAGCGGGAGCGCAGATACGCAGTATTTT
TRBJ2-3 | TRBV7-2 | TRBD2 | NA | CASSLELAGSDTQYF | TGTGCCAGCAGCTTAGAACTAGCGGGATCAGATACGCAGTATTTT
TRBJ1-4 | TRBV7-8 | NA | NA | CASSPASGNNEKLFF | TGTGCCAGCAGCCCGGCATCGGGGAATAATGAAAAACTGTTTTTT
TRBJ1-2 | TRBV5-6 | TRBD1 | NA | CASSPTGTGNLRNYGYTF | TGTGCCAGCAGCCCAACGGGGACAGGAAACCTTAGGAACTATGGCTACACCTTC
TRBJ1-5 | TRBV28 | NA | NA | CASRNPGQGEYQPQHF | TGTGCCAGCAGAAACCCGGGACAAGGCGAGTATCAGCCCCAGCATTTT
TRBJ2-7 | TRBV4-2 | NA | NA | CASSQESGNLYEQYF | TGTGCCAGCAGCCAAGAAAGCGGAAACCTTTACGAGCAGTACTTC
TRBJ1-5 | TRBV7-6 | NA | NA | CASSLSSGAYSNQPQHF | TGTGCCAGCAGCTTATCATCAGGGGCTTATAGCAATCAGCCCCAGCATTTT
TRBJ1-5 | TRBV19 | TRBD1 | NA | CASRGQGHQPQHF | TGTGCCAGTAGAGGACAGGGCCATCAGCCCCAGCATTTT
TRBJ1-1 | TRBV15 | NA | NA | CATSRDTMPSAFF | TGTGCCACCAGCAGAGATACTATGCCTTCCGCTTTCTTT
TRBJ1-5 | TRBV9 | NA | NA | CASSEGGEQPQHF | TGTGCCAGCAGCGAGGGGGGGGAACAGCCCCAGCATTTT
TRBJ2-7 | TRBV27 | TRBD1 | NA | CASSLNPGQSYEQYF | TGTGCCAGCAGTCTTAATCCGGGACAGTCCTACGAGCAGTACTTC
TRBJ2-7 | TRBV19 | TRBD1 | NA | CASSGTGYSYEQYF | TGTGCCAGTAGTGGGACAGGGTATTCCTACGAGCAGTACTTC
TRBJ1-2 | TRBV4-2 | NA | few | CASSGRGTYGYTF | TGTGCCAGCAGCGGGAGGGGGACCTATGGCTACACCTTC
TRBJ1-4 | TRBV6-5 | NA | few | CASSYQLAGTNEKLFF | TGTGCCAGCAGTTACCAATTGGCGGGGACTAATGAAAAACTGTTTTTT
TRBJ1-3 | TRBV5-1 | NA | once | CASSLDGYSGNTIYF | TGCGCCAGCAGCTTGGACGGGTACTCTGGAAACACCATATATTTT
TRBJ1-1 | TRBV5-1 | TRBD1 | NA | CASSPRGQGATEAFF | TGCGCCAGCAGCCCAAGGGGACAGGGGGCCACTGAAGCTTTCTTT
TRBJ1-3 | TRBV7-9 | TRBD1 | NA | CASSTTDRLGGNTIYF | TGTGCCAGCAGCACTACGGACAGGTTGGGCGGAAACACCATATATTTT
TRBJ1-2 | TRBV6-5 | NA | once | CASSRTAETHYGYTF | TGTGCCAGCAGCCGGACAGCCGAAACCCACTATGGCTACACCTTC
TRBJ2-3 | TRBV2 | NA | NA | CARQGGTSSTDTQYF | TGTGCCAGGCAGGGTGGAACTTCTAGCACAGATACGCAGTATTTT
TRBJ2-3 | TRBV5-4 | TRBD2 | NA | CASSSFSGTSGTDTQYF | TGTGCCAGCAGCTCCTTTTCCGGGACTAGTGGAACAGATACGCAGTATTTT
TRBJ1-1 | TRBV5-4 | TRBD1 | NA | CASSLFRQGEAFF | TGTGCCAGCAGCTTATTTAGACAGGGAGAAGCTTTCTTT
TRBJ2-5 | TRBV7-3 | TRBD2 | NA | CASSLRGGRGVEFQETQYF | TGTGCCAGCAGCTTAAGAGGCGGGAGGGGGGTAGAGTTTCAAGAGACCCAGTACTTC
TRBJ2-7 | TRBV5-1 | TRBD2 | NA | CASSLGELAGVSYEQYF | TGCGCCAGCAGCTTGGGGGAACTAGCGGGAGTTTCCTACGAGCAGTACTTC
TRBJ1-6 | TRBV5-1 | NA | NA | CASSPDTGVLNSPLHF | TGCGCCAGCAGTCCCGATACAGGAGTTCTTAATTCACCCCTCCACTTT
TRBJ2-3 | TRBV28 | NA | few | CASSSGSSRGDAQYF | TGTGCCAGCAGTTCCGGGAGTAGTCGGGGAGATGCGCAGTATTTT
TRBJ1-4 | TRBV9 | NA | NA | CASSGGAGVDEKLFF | TGTGCCAGCAGCGGGGGAGCAGGGGTCGATGAAAAACTGTTTTTT
TRBJ1-1 | TRBV7-3 | NA | NA | CASSFGLNTEAFF | TGTGCCAGCAGCTTCGGGTTGAACACTGAAGCTTTCTTT
TRBJ1-3 | TRBV11-2 | TRBD1 | once | CASSHRQGSYSGNTIYF | TGTGCCAGCAGCCATAGACAGGGGTCATACTCTGGAAACACCATATATTTT
TRBJ2-1 | TRBV7-9 | NA | few | CSSSLSRRLNEQFF | TGTTCCAGCAGCCTATCCCGTCGGTTAAATGAGCAGTTCTTC
TRBJ1-2 | TRBV9 | TRBD1 | NA | CASSASGTDYGYTF | TGTGCCAGCAGCGCATCGGGGACAGATTATGGCTACACCTTC
TRBJ1-1 | TRBV25-1 | TRBD1 | NA | CASARGDTEAFF | TGTGCCAGCGCCAGGGGGGACACTGAAGCTTTCTTT
TRBJ2-7 | TRBV27 | NA | NA | CASSPGIHYEQYF | TGTGCCAGCAGTCCCGGGATCCACTACGAGCAGTACTTC
TRBJ1-2 | TRBV29-1 | NA | NA | CSVEDRNYGYTF | TGCAGCGTGGAGGACAGAAACTATGGCTACACCTTC
TRBJ2-2 | TRBV30 | NA | NA | CAWSGVANTGELFF | TGTGCCTGGAGTGGAGTCGCGAACACCGGGGAGCTGTTTTTT
TRBJ2-5 | TRBV9 | TRBD2 | NA | CASSQLAGVVGEQYF | TGTGCCAGCAGCCAGCTAGCGGGAGTAGTGGGGGAGCAGTACTTC